These T cell receptor beta chains were read from a single sample in a study of blood T cells in healthy people across ages. One entry per CDR3 protein results from TCRdb running MiXCR on the 5' RACE reads. Of 1.5 million to 2 million distinct CDR3 sequences in the sample, just under 50% were seen once. Sequences were obtained from blood. These receptors were taken from a woman in her thirties or forties in good health. Both conserved end residues are part of each CDR3. The D gene is left open where the match is weak. Clone sizes are given selectively: once, few, many, or a class where the clone is expanded.

NA | TRBJ1-1 | TRBV3-1 | NA | CASSRGLGAFF | TGTGCCAGCAGCCGAGGGTTGGGAGCTTTCTTT
NA | TRBJ2-5 | TRBV27 | TRBD2 | CASSLLGFGGASQETQYF | TGTGCCAGCAGTCTCCTGGGTTTCGGGGGGGCTTCGCAAGAGACCCAGTACTTC
NA | TRBJ1-6 | TRBV6-5 | NA | CASSYSQPYNSPLHF | TGTGCCAGCAGTTACAGTCAACCCTATAATTCACCCCTCCACTTT
NA | TRBJ2-6 | TRBV20-1 | NA | CSLSRGGAISGANVLTF | TGCAGTCTTAGCCGTGGGGGGGCTATCTCTGGGGCCAACGTCCTGACTTTC
NA | TRBJ1-2 | TRBV6-5 | TRBD1 | CASSRQTGNHGYTF | TGTGCCAGCAGCCGACAGACAGGGAACCATGGCTACACCTTC
few | TRBJ2-5 | TRBV29-1 | NA | CSVEGSRVGETQYF | TGCAGCGTTGAAGGCAGCAGGGTAGGGGAGACCCAGTACTTC
NA | TRBJ2-1 | TRBV20-1 | NA | CSARLAGYPYNEQFF | TGCAGTGCTAGACTGGCGGGGTACCCCTACAATGAGCAGTTCTTC
NA | TRBJ2-1 | TRBV25-1 | NA | CASSWGYGNEQFF | TGTGCCAGCAGTTGGGGCTATGGCAATGAGCAGTTCTTC
many | TRBJ2-3 | TRBV7-2 | NA | CATGLFTSTDTQYF | TGTGCCACCGGGCTATTTACTAGCACAGATACGCAGTATTTT
NA | TRBJ2-1 | TRBV29-1 | TRBD2 | CSVEGGGALGEQFF | TGCAGCGTTGAGGGCGGGGGGGCACTAGGAGAGCAGTTCTTC
few | TRBJ2-7 | TRBV7-2 | NA | CASSLPRTGGEQYF | TGTGCCAGCAGCTTACCCAGAACAGGTGGTGAGCAGTACTTC
few | TRBJ2-7 | TRBV27 | NA | CATLSPSYEQYF | TGTGCCACGCTATCCCCCTCCTACGAGCAGTACTTC
NA | TRBJ1-4 | TRBV12-3/TRBV12-4 | NA | CASSRRGANEKLFF | TGTGCCAGCAGTCGCAGGGGAGCTAATGAAAAACTGTTTTTT
NA | TRBJ2-5 | TRBV27 | NA | CASSGGRWETQYF | TGTGCCAGCAGTGGGGGGAGATGGGAGACCCAGTACTTC
NA | TRBJ2-4 | TRBV4-1 | NA | CASSRDLTAWQYF | TGCGCCAGCAGCCGAGACCTTACGGCGTGGCAGTACTTC
NA | TRBJ2-6 | TRBV20-1 | NA | CSARDPFPGANVLTF | TGCAGTGCTAGAGATCCCTTTCCTGGGGCCAACGTCCTGACTTTC
few | TRBJ2-1 | TRBV13 | NA | CASSILTGSPLNNEQFF | TGTGCCAGCAGCATCCTGACAGGCTCCCCTCTTAACAATGAGCAGTTCTTC
NA | TRBJ2-7 | TRBV20-1 | TRBD2 | CSADGTSGGWYEQYF | TGCAGTGCCGACGGGACTAGCGGGGGGTGGTACGAGCAGTACTTC
once | TRBJ2-7 | TRBV20-1 | NA | CSARGRRFYEQYF | TGCAGTGCTAGGGGGCGAAGGTTCTACGAGCAGTACTTC
few | TRBJ2-5 | TRBV5-6 | NA | CASSLRRDSTQETQYF | TGTGCCAGCAGCTTGCGGAGGGACAGTACCCAAGAGACCCAGTACTTC
NA | TRBJ1-1 | TRBV6-1 | NA | CASSGGHLNTEAFF | TGTGCCAGCAGTGGGGGACATCTGAACACTGAAGCTTTCTTT
few | TRBJ2-1 | TRBV2 | TRBD2 | CASSNTWTSGDNEQFF | TGTGCCAGCAGTAACACCTGGACTAGCGGGGACAATGAGCAGTTCTTC
NA | TRBJ2-7 | TRBV5-5 | TRBD1 | CASSPTGTGRSYEQYF | TGTGCCAGCAGTCCAACCGGGACAGGGCGCTCCTACGAGCAGTACTTC
NA | TRBJ1-1 | TRBV5-1 | NA | CASSLTAGTTEAFF | TGCGCCAGCAGCTTGACGGCAGGGACGACTGAAGCTTTCTTT
NA | TRBJ1-2 | TRBV20-1 | NA | CSASGGKGRDGYTF | TGCAGTGCTAGTGGTGGAAAAGGACGGGATGGCTACACCTTC
few | TRBJ2-5 | TRBV20-1 | NA | CVPLSPRDTQETQYF | TGCGTACCCTTATCCCCCCGGGACACTCAAGAGACCCAGTACTTC
NA | TRBJ1-6 | TRBV7-2 | NA | CATEGLSSYNSPLHF | TGTGCCACCGAGGGGTTGAGCTCCTATAATTCACCCCTCCACTTT
NA | TRBJ1-4 | TRBV21-1 | NA | CACSKDDTGGSQNNEKLFF | TGTGCCTGCAGCAAAGATGATACAGGGGGGTCGCAAAATAATGAAAAACTGTTTTTT